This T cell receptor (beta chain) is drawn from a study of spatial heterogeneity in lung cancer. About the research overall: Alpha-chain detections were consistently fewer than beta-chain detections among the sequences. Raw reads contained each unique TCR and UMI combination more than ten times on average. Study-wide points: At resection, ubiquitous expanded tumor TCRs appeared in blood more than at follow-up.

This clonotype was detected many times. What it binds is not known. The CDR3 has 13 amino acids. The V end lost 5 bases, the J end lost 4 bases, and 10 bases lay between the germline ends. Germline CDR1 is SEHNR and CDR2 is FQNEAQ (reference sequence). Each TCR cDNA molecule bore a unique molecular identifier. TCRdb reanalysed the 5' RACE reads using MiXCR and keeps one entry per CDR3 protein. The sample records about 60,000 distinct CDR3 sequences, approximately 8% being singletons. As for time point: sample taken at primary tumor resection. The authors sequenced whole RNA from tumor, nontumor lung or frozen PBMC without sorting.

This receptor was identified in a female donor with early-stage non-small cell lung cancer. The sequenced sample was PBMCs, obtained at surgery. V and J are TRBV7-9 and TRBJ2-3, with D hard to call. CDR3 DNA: TGTGCCAGCAGCCCAAAGGGTCCAGATACGCAGTATTTT. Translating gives CASSPKGPDTQYF.